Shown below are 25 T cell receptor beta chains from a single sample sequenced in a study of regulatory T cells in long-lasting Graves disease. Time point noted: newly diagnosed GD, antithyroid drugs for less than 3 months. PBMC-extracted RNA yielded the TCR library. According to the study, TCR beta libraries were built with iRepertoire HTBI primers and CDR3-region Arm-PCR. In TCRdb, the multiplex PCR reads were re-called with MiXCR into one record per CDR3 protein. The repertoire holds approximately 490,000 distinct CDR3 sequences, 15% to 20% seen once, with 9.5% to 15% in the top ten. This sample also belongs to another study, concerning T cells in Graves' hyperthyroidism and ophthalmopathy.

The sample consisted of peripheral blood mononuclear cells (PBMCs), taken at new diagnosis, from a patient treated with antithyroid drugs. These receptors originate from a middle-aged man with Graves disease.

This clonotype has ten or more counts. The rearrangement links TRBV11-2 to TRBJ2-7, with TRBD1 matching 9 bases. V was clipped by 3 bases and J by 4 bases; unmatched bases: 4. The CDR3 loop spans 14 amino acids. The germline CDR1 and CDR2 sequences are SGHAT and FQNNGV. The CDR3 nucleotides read TGTGCCAGCAGCTTCGGGACAGGGATTTACGAGCAGTACTTC. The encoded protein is CASSFGTGIYEQYF. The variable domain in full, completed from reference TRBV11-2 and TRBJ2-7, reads EAGVAQSPRYKIIEKRQSVAFWCNPISGHATLYWYQQILGQGPKLLIQFQNNGVVDDSQLPKDRFSAERLKGVDSTLKIQPAKLEDSAVYLCASSFGTGIYEQYFGPGTRLTVT.

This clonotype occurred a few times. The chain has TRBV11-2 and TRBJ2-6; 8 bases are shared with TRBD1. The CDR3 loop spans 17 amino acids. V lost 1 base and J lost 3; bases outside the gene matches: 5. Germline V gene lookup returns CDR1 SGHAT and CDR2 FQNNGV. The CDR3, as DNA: TGTGCCAGCAGCTTAGGCAGGGGGCGAAGTGGGGCCAACGTCCTGACTTTC. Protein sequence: CASSLGRGRSGANVLTF.

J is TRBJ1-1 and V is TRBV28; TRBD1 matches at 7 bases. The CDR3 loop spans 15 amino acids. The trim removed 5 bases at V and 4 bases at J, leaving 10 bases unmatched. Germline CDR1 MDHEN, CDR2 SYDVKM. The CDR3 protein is CASSQGGVGGTEAFF. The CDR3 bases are TGTGCCAGCAGTCAGGGGGGTGTAGGGGGCACTGAAGCTTTCTTT.

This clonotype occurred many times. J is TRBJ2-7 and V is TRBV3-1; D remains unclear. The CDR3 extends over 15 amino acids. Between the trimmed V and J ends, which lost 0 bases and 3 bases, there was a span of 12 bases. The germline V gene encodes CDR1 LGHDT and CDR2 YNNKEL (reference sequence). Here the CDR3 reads CASSQESPVGYEQYF. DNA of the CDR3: TGTGCCAGCAGCCAAGAAAGCCCCGTGGGCTACGAGCAGTACTTC.

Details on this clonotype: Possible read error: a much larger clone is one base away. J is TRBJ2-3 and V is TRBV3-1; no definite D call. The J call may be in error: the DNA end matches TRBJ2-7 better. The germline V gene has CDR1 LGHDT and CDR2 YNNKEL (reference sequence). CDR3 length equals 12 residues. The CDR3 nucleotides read TGTGCCGGCAGCCACGGCCCCAACGAGCAGTACTTC. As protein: CAGSHGPNEQYF.

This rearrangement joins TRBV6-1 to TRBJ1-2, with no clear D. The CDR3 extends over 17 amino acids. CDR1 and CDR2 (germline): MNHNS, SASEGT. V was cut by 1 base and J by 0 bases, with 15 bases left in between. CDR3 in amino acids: CASSEEVWLATNYGYTF. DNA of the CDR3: TGTGCCAGCAGTGAAGAGGTGTGGCTTGCCACTAACTATGGCTACACCTTC.

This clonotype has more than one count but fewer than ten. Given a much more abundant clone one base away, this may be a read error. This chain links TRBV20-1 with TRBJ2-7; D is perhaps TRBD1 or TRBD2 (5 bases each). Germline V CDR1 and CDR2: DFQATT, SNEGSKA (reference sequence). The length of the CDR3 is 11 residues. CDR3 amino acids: CGARGVGEQYF. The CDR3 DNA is TGCGGTGCTAGAGGGGTGGGGGAGCAGTACTTC.

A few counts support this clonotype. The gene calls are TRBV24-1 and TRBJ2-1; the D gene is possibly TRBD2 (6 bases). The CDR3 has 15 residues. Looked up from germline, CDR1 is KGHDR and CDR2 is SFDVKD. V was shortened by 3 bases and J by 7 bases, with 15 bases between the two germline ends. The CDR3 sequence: CATSDPARRGNEQFF. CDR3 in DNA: TGTGCCACCAGTGATCCCGCCCGCCGGGGGAATGAGCAGTTCTTC.

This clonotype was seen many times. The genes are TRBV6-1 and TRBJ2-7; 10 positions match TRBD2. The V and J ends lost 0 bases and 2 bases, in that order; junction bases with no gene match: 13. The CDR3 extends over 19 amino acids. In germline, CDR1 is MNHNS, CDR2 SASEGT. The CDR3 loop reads CASSEALRASGSRAYEQYF. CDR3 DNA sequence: TGTGCCAGCAGTGAAGCGCTAAGGGCTAGCGGGAGTCGAGCCTACGAGCAGTACTTC.

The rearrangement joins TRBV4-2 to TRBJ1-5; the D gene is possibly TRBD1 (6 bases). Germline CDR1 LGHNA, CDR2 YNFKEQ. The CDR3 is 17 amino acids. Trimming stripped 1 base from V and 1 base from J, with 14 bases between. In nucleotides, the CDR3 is TGTGCCAGCAGCCAAGCAGGGGCCCTTAGGAGCAATCAGCCCCAGCATTTT. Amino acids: CASSQAGALRSNQPQHF.

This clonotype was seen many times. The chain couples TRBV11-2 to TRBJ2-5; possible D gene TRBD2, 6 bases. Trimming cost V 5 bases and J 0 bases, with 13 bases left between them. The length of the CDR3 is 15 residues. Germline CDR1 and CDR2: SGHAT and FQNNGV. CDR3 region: CASSPRRANQETQYF. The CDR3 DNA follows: TGTGCCAGCAGCCCCCGGAGGGCCAACCAAGAGACCCAGTACTTC.

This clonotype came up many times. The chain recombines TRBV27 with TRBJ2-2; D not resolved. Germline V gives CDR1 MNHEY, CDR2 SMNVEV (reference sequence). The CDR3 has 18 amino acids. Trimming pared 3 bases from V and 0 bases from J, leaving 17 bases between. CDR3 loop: CASSFKQTLASNTGELFF. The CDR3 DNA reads TGTGCCAGCAGTTTTAAACAGACCCTGGCTTCGAACACCGGGGAGCTGTTTTTT.

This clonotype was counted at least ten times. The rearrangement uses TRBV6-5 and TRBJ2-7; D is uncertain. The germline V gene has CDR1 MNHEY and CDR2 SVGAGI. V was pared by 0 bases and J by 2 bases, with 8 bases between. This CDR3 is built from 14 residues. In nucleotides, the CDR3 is TGTGCCAGCAGTTACTCCGGATGGACCTACGAGCAGTACTTC. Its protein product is CASSYSGWTYEQYF.

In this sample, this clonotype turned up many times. The chain's CDR3 is CASSQGTGFEQYF. DNA for the CDR3: TGCGCCAGCAGCCAAGGAACAGGGTTCGAGCAGTACTTC. The rearrangement joins TRBV5-1 to TRBJ2-7; TRBD1 might be the D (6 bases). V dropped 4 bases and J dropped 6 bases, with 14 bases sitting between them. The CDR3 runs to 13 residues. Germline assignment: CDR1 SGHRS and CDR2 YFSETQ.

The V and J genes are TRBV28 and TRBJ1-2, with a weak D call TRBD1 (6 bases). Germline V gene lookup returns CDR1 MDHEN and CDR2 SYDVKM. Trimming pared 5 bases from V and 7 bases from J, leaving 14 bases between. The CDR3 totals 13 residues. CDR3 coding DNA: TGTGCCAGCAGTCCCGTGGGGGGCCTTGGCTACACCTTC. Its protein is CASSPVGGLGYTF.

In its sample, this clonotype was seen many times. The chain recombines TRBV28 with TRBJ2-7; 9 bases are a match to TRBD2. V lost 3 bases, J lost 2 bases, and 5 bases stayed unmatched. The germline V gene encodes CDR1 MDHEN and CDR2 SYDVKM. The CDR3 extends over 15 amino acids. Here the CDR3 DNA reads TGTGCCAGCAGTTTCTGGACTAGCGCTACCTACGAGCAGTACTTC. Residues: CASSFWTSATYEQYF.

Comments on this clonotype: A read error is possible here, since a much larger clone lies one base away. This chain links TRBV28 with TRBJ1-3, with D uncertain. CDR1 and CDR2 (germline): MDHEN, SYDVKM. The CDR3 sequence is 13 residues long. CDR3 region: CASSLHSGNAIYF. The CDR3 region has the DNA TGTGCCAGCAGTTTACACTCTGGAAACGCCATATATTTT. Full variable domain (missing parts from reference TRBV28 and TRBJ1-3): DVKVTQSSRYLVKRTGEKVFLECVQDMDHENMFWYRQDPGLGLRLIYFSYDVKMKEKGDIPEGYSVSREKKERFSLILESASTNQTSMYLCASSLHSGNAIYFGEGSWLTVV.

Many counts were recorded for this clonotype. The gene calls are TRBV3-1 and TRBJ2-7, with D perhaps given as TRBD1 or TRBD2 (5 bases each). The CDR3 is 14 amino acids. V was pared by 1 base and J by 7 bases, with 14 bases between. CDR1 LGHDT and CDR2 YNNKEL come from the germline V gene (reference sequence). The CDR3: CASSQGRGWGEQYF. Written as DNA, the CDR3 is TGTGCCAGCAGCCAAGGTAGGGGATGGGGGGAGCAGTACTTC.

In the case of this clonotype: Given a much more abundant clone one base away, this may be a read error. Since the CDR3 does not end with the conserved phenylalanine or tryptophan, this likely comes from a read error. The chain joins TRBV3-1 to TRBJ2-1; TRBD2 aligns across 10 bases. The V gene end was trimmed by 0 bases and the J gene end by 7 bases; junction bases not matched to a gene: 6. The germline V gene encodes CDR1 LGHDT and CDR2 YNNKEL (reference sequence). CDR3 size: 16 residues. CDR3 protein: CASSQESSGRLNEQFS. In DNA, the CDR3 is TGTGCCAGCAGCCAAGAATCTAGCGGGAGATTAAATGAGCAGTTCTCC.

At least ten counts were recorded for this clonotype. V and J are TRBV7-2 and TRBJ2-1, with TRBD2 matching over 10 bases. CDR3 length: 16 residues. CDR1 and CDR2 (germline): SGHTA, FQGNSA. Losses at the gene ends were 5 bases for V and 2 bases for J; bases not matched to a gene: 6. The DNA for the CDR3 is TGTGCCAGCAGCGTATCCGGGACTAGCGCCTACAATGAGCAGTTCTTC. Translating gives CASSVSGTSAYNEQFF.

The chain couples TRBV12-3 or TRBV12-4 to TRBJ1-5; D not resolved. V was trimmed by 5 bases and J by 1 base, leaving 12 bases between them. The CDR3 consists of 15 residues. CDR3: CASSLDSDSNQPQHF. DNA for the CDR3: TGTGCCAGCAGTCTCGACTCGGACAGCAATCAGCCCCAGCATTTT.

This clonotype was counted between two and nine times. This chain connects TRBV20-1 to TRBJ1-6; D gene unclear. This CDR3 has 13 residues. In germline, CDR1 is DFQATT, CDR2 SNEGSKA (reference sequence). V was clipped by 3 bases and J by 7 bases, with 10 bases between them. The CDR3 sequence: CSASSGKNSPLHF. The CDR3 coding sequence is TGCAGTGCTAGCTCGGGAAAGAATTCACCCCTCCACTTT.

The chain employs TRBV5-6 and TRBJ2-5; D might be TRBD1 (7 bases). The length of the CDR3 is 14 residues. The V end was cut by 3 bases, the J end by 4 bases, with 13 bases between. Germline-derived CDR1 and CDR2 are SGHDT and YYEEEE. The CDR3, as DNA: TGTGCCAGCAGCTGGGGGACAGCGGGAGAGACCCAGTACTTC. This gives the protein CASSWGTAGETQYF.

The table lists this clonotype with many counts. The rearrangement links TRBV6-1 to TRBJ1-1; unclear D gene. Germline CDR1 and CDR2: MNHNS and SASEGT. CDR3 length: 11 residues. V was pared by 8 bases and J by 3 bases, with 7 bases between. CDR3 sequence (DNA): TGTGCCAGCTGGGTTGACACTGAAGCTTTCTTT. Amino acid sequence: CASWVDTEAFF.

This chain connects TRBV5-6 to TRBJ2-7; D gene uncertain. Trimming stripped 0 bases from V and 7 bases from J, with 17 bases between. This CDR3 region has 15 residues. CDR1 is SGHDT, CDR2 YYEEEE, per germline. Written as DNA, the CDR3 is TGTGCCAGCAGCTTGGGTGAAAGGGTCTCCGTGGAGCAGTACTTC. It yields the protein CASSLGERVSVEQYF.